These T cell receptor beta chains were read from a single sample in a study of PD-1 blockade in mismatch repair-deficient tumors. Clones were read by immunoSEQ multiplex PCR, and TCRdb kept only the in-frame ones, dropping some. Of some 130,000 clones detected, around nine tenths appear once; the ten largest clones hold 10% to 15%. Sequences were derived from peripheral blood, sampled approximately 73 weeks after starting pembrolizumab. The source of these receptors is an adult with mismatch repair-deficient cancer. CDR3s include the opening cysteine and the closing phenylalanine or tryptophan. The D gene is left open where the match is weak. Rows may omit the clone size; those that give it use once, few, many or a size class.

NA,NA,TRBV19,TRBJ2-3,CASSFAGLTDTQYF,TGTGCCAGTAGTTTTGCGGGATTAACAGATACGCAGTATTTT
NA,TRBD2,TRBV6-4,TRBJ2-3,CASSDSLGGPDTQYF,TGTGCCAGCAGTGACTCTTTGGGAGGGCCAGATACGCAGTATTTT
NA,NA,TRBV27,TRBJ2-7,CASSFSESYEQYF,TGTGCCAGCAGTTTCTCCGAATCCTACGAGCAGTACTTC
NA,NA,TRBV19,TRBJ2-7,CASNPGGQTYEQYF,TGTGCCAGTAACCCGGGGGGACAGACCTACGAGCAGTACTTC
NA,NA,TRBV6-5,TRBJ1-3,CASRKVSRSGNTIYF,TGTGCCAGCAGGAAGGTGTCGCGCTCTGGAAACACCATATATTTT
NA,NA,TRBV7-8,TRBJ1-3,CASARTPTGTNTIYF,TGTGCCAGCGCCCGAACCCCGACAGGAACAAACACCATATATTTT
NA,NA,TRBV28,TRBJ2-7,CASSLLGSEQYF,TGTGCCAGCAGTTTGTTGGGGTCCGAGCAGTACTTC
NA,NA,TRBV29-1,TRBJ2-7,CSVVDRRSYEQYF,TGCAGCGTCGTGGACAGACGGTCCTACGAGCAGTACTTC
NA,NA,TRBV11-2,TRBJ2-2,CASSAIRTGELFF,TGTGCCAGCAGCGCAATCCGGACCGGGGAGCTGTTTTTT
NA,NA,TRBV27,TRBJ2-7,CASAGTILYEQYF,TGTGCCAGCGCCGGGACCATCCTCTACGAGCAGTACTTC
once,TRBD1,TRBV5-6,TRBJ2-5,CAIGRQGQETQYF,TGTGCCATAGGAAGACAGGGGCAAGAGACCCAGTACTTC
NA,NA,TRBV2,TRBJ1-3,CASSTTGPSGNTIYF,TGTGCCAGCTCAACGACAGGCCCCTCTGGAAACACCATATATTTT
NA,NA,TRBV5-8,TRBJ1-5,CASSLNEGRISNQPQHF,TGTGCCAGCAGCCTAAATGAGGGCCGAATTAGCAATCAGCCCCAGCATTTT
NA,TRBD1,TRBV27,TRBJ1-2,CASSGWGQGALLDGYTF,TGTGCCAGCAGTGGCTGGGGACAGGGGGCGTTGTTGGATGGCTACACCTTC
NA,NA,TRBV9,TRBJ2-7,CASSVDGESYEQYF,TGTGCCAGCAGCGTAGATGGGGAATCCTACGAGCAGTACTTC
NA,TRBD1,TRBV10-3,TRBJ2-7,CAISAGTGGYEQYF,TGTGCCATCAGCGCCGGGACAGGGGGCTACGAGCAGTACTTC
once,NA,TRBV5-8,TRBJ1-3,CASSYPGGSGNTIYF,TGTGCCAGCAGCTACCCCGGGGGCTCTGGAAACACCATATATTTT
NA,NA,TRBV10-3,TRBJ2-3,CAISESAGTDTQYF,TGTGCCATCAGTGAGTCGGCGGGCACAGATACGCAGTATTTT
NA,TRBD2,TRBV6-5,TRBJ2-3,CASSSFAGGPDTQYF,TGTGCCAGCAGTTCTTTTGCGGGAGGGCCAGATACGCAGTATTTT
NA,TRBD1,TRBV5-8,TRBJ1-4,CASSSGQAATNEKLFF,TGTGCCAGCAGCTCTGGACAGGCGGCAACTAATGAAAAACTGTTTTTT
NA,NA,TRBV27,TRBJ2-3,CASSPGRSLLDRGTQYF,TGTGCCAGCAGTCCGGGACGGAGCCTGCTAGACCGGGGTACGCAGTATTTT
few,NA,TRBV19,TRBJ2-7,CASSAGTYSYEQYF,TGTGCCAGTAGTGCCGGGACCTACTCCTACGAGCAGTACTTC
NA,TRBD2,TRBV19,TRBJ2-5,CASSPGLAAFQETQYF,TGTGCCAGTAGCCCGGGACTAGCGGCCTTCCAAGAGACCCAGTACTTC
NA,NA,TRBV7-9,TRBJ2-1,CASSLFPGGEFF,TGTGCCAGCAGCTTATTTCCCGGTGGTGAGTTCTTC
NA,TRBD1,TRBV5-6,TRBJ1-5,CASSGGTASNQPQHF,TGTGCCAGCAGCGGAGGGACAGCCTCTAATCAGCCCCAGCATTTT
NA,NA,TRBV7-2,TRBJ2-7,CASSLVSGSEQYF,TGTGCCAGCAGCTTAGTTTCTGGGTCCGAGCAGTACTTC
NA,NA,TRBV28,TRBJ2-7,CASSFFAYEQYF,TGTGCCAGCAGTTTTTTCGCCTACGAGCAGTACTTC
NA,TRBD2,TRBV9,TRBJ2-1,CASSVTSGGVRDEQFF,TGTGCCAGCAGCGTAACTAGCGGGGGGGTTAGGGATGAGCAGTTCTTC
NA,NA,TRBV6-6,TRBJ2-7,CASSYSRAGSGYEQYF,TGTGCCAGCAGTTACTCGAGGGCCGGGAGCGGCTACGAGCAGTACTTC
NA,NA,TRBV4-1,TRBJ2-7,CASSQGGLGSEQYF,TGCGCCAGCAGCCAAGGGGGGTTGGGGAGCGAGCAGTACTTC
once,TRBD2,TRBV13,TRBJ2-2,CASSLYSGFGELFF,TGTGCCAGCAGCTTATATAGCGGGTTCGGGGAGCTGTTTTTT
NA,NA,TRBV4-3,TRBJ1-5,CASSQDLGKPQHF,TGCGCCAGCAGCCAAGATTTGGGGAAGCCCCAGCATTTT
NA,NA,TRBV5-1,TRBJ1-1,CASSLGGNTEAFF,TGCGCCAGCAGCTTGGGGGGTAACACTGAAGCTTTCTTT
once,NA,TRBV23-1,TRBJ2-7,CASSQPGYEQYF,TGCGCCAGCAGTCAACCGGGATACGAGCAGTACTTC
NA,TRBD2,TRBV10-2,TRBJ2-1,CASSLLAGFNEQFF,TGCGCCAGCAGTTTACTAGCGGGGTTCAATGAGCAGTTCTTC
NA,NA,TRBV7-2,TRBJ2-3,CASSLGFLPMYTQYF,TGTGCCAGCAGCTTAGGTTTTCTCCCTATGTATACGCAGTATTTT
NA,TRBD2,TRBV11-2,TRBJ2-1,CASSLDASGSHNEQFF,TGTGCCAGCAGCTTAGATGCCAGCGGGAGCCACAATGAGCAGTTCTTC